Below are 5 T cell receptor beta chains sequenced from a single sample in a study of beta chain bispecific antibodies for T cell cancers. Study-wide findings and caveats: In these mixed samples, most targeted TRBV reads derived from the leukemia cell line.

These receptors have no identified antigens. TCRdb re-derived calls from the 5' RACE reads in MiXCR, one entry per CDR3 protein. The sample lists roughly 15,000 distinct CDR3 sequences, less than 2.5% occurring once. Either OKT3 anti-CD3 antibody or CD3/CD28 beads expanded T cells from blood mononuclear cells over roughly 3 days. The material sequenced was healthy donor T cells cultured with leukemia cells. These receptors all come from a human donor in good health. Some clones in this sample may be carry-over from other donors' samples.

At least ten counts were recorded for this clonotype. This rearrangement joins TRBV20-1 to TRBJ2-7; D tentatively reads TRBD1 or TRBD2 (5 bases each). The V gene lost 6 bases and the J gene lost 0 bases, with 12 bases spanning the gap. There are 13 residues in the CDR3. Germline CDR1 DFQATT, CDR2 SNEGSKA (reference sequence). The CDR3 DNA reads TGCAGTGCCAGGGACGGTGGCTCCTACGAGCAGTACTTC. Protein: CSARDGGSYEQYF.

This clonotype was observed many times. The chain links TRBV3-1 to TRBJ2-1; 9 positions match TRBD1. V trimming: 4 bases; J trimming: 6 bases; junction bases outside the gene matches: 7. The CDR3 runs to 15 residues. Germline lookup yields CDR1 LGHDT and CDR2 YNNKEL (reference sequence). Here the CDR3 DNA reads TGTGCCAGCAGCCTAGGGACAGGGTTTGTCAATGAGCAGTTCTTC. This codes for CASSLGTGFVNEQFF.

This clonotype was seen many times. The J gene is TRBJ1-2, the V gene TRBV5-1; D not resolved. The V end lost 0 bases, the J end lost 6 bases, and 9 bases lay between the germline ends. Germline V CDR1 and CDR2: SGHRS, YFSETQ. This CDR3 has 13 residues. The DNA for the CDR3 is TGCGCCAGCAGCTTGGTAGGGCCCGATGGCTACACCTTC. It specifies CASSLVGPDGYTF.

This clonotype was seen a handful of times. This chain connects TRBV5-4 to TRBJ2-1; D is unresolved. V gave up 0 bases and J gave up 5 bases, with 6 bases separating them. The CDR3 sequence is 13 residues long. The germline V gene has CDR1 SGHNT and CDR2 YYREEE (reference sequence). The chain's CDR3 is CASSLERHNEQFF. The CDR3 DNA is TGTGCCAGCAGCTTGGAACGGCACAATGAGCAGTTCTTC.

This clonotype was counted at least ten times. The J gene is TRBJ1-4, the V gene TRBV5-4, with TRBD1 matching over 7 bases. CDR1 and CDR2 from the germline V gene are SGHNT and YYREEE (reference sequence). There are 14 residues in the CDR3. J was trimmed by 8 bases and V by 4 bases; bases with no gene match: 8. The CDR3 here is CASSETGIEEKLFF. DNA for the CDR3: TGTGCCAGCAGCGAGACAGGGATTGAGGAAAAACTGTTTTTT.